A single sample gave rise to the 11 T cell receptor beta chains below, sequenced in a study of blood T cell repertoires in COVID-19. Sequenced by immunoSEQ multiplex PCR; TCRdb stores in-frame clones only, minus some. The profile covers 350,000 to 500,000 clones, with about 88% appearing a single time and approximately 1.5% taken by the ten largest. Sequenced input: PBMCs or T cells enriched from blood (not recorded which). The receptors here all came from a woman between 18 and 29 years old who had been exposed to COVID-19.

The chain joins TRBV5-4 to TRBJ2-7, with 8 bases lining up with TRBD2. Germline loops: CDR1 SGHNT, CDR2 YYREEE (reference sequence). Trimming took 7 bases from V and 4 from J; bases not matched to a gene: 10. The CDR3 is 14 residues long. CDR3 sequence: CASGNRGGSYEQYF. CDR3 sequence (DNA): TGTGCCAGCGGAAATCGGGGGGGTTCTTACGAGCAGTACTTC.

The CDR3: CASSQNRQDSGNTIYF. The CDR3 DNA follows: TGCGCCAGCAGCCAAAACCGACAGGACTCTGGAAACACCATATATTTT. The chain employs TRBV4-3 and TRBJ1-3, with D perhaps matching TRBD1 (6 bases). The V gene lost 2 bases and the J gene lost 0 bases, with 11 bases spanning the gap. The CDR3 loop spans 16 amino acids. The V gene's germline CDR1 is LGHNA and CDR2 YSLEER.

This chain joins TRBV29-1 and TRBJ2-5; 10 bases map to TRBD2. This CDR3 has 14 amino acids. Looked up from germline, CDR1 is SQVTM and CDR2 is ANQGSEA. Germline trimming cut 7 bases from V and 1 base from J; bases unmatched to any gene: 6. The CDR3 sequence: CSGSGGEPQETQYF. The CDR3 nucleotides read TGCAGCGGAAGCGGGGGGGAACCCCAAGAGACCCAGTACTTC.

V usage is TRBV7-8 and J usage is TRBJ2-1; 8 bases are a match to TRBD1. Germline V gene lookup returns CDR1 SGHVS and CDR2 FQNEAQ. The ends lost 5 bases at V and 7 bases at J; junction bases unmatched: 4. The CDR3 loop spans 13 amino acids. Written as DNA, the CDR3 is TGTGCCAGCAGCCCTCAGGGGGCAAATGAGCAGTTCTTC. It encodes CASSPQGANEQFF.

This clone came up once. The rearrangement joins TRBV7-4 to TRBJ2-4; no definite D call. The V gene lost 4 bases and the J gene lost 5 bases, with 12 bases spanning the gap. This CDR3 region has 14 residues. Germline CDR1 is SGHVT and CDR2 is SQSDAQ. In DNA, the CDR3 is TGTGCCAGCAGCTGCTCCCTGGAGCAAAACATTCAGTACTTC. Its translation: CASSCSLEQNIQYF.

J is TRBJ2-2 and V is TRBV5-5; 7 bases fit TRBD1. The CDR3 sequence is 14 residues long. Losses at the gene ends were 4 bases for V and 5 bases for J; bases not matched to a gene: 5. Germline V CDR1 and CDR2: SGHKS, YYEKEE (reference sequence). The CDR3, as DNA: TGTGCCAGCAGCGATAGACAGGGAACCGGGGAGCTGTTTTTT. It is translated as CASSDRQGTGELFF.

As for this clone: Other DNA sequences within the sample encode an identical CDR3. The chain links TRBV29-1 to TRBJ2-6, with a tentative D call TRBD1 (5 bases). Germline V gene lookup returns CDR1 SQVTM and CDR2 ANQGSEA. The CDR3 extends over 13 amino acids. Trimming stripped 7 bases from V and 4 bases from J, with 11 bases between. The CDR3 spells CSATGSGANVLTF. In DNA form, the CDR3 reads TGCAGCGCCACAGGCTCAGGGGCCAACGTCCTGACTTTC.

This chain connects TRBV5-8 to TRBJ1-6; the D is unclear. This CDR3 is built from 15 residues. Trimming removed 6 bases at V and 1 base at J, with 11 bases between. Looked up from germline, CDR1 is SGHTS and CDR2 is YDEGEE. The CDR3 region has the DNA TGTGCCAGCAAGCCTAAGTGGTCCTATAATTCACCCCTCCACTTT. Translation gives CASKPKWSYNSPLHF.

The CDR3 DNA is TGTGCCTGGAGGGGACAGGGTGGCAATGAGCAGTTCTTC. This encodes CAWRGQGGNEQFF. The V and J genes are TRBV30 and TRBJ2-1; TRBD1 matches 9 bases. Trimming at V came to 3 bases and at J to 6 bases, leaving 3 bases not matched to a gene. In germline, CDR1 is GTSNPN, CDR2 SVGIG (reference sequence). The CDR3 has 13 amino acids.

The V call is TRBV28, the J call TRBJ1-1; 7 positions match TRBD1. CDR3 size: 13 residues. Germline V lookup: CDR1 MDHEN, CDR2 SYDVKM. The trim removed 5 bases at V and 7 bases at J, leaving 7 bases unmatched. The CDR3 nucleotides are TGTGCCAGCAGTGCAGGGGGTCGCTTTGAAGCTTTCTTT. This encodes CASSAGGRFEAFF.

The V and J genes are TRBV18 and TRBJ1-2; the match to TRBD1 covers 8 bases. In germline, CDR1 is KGHSH, CDR2 LQKENI. V trimming: 4 bases; J trimming: 6 bases; junction bases outside the gene matches: 4. The CDR3 runs to 13 residues. CDR3 sequence: CASSLSGQDGYTF. The CDR3 nucleotides read TGTGCCAGCTCACTGTCGGGACAGGATGGCTACACCTTC.